Here is one T cell receptor beta chain with its context. Antigen: not known. After removal of 3 bases from V and 0 bases from J, the junction contained 14 bases not matched to a gene. The germline V gene has CDR1 SGHRS and CDR2 YFSETQ. The CDR3 is 19 amino acids. The data were obtained in a study of cytomegalovirus exposure and HLA in healthy donors. Regarding the study as a whole: According to reports, the classifier identified cytomegalovirus status with high specificity and sensitivity. For most TCR sequences rarity was the rule, although some public TCRs occurred in many donors. TCR beta chains numbering more than 150 were designated cytomegalovirus-associated.

This table comes from immunoSEQ multiplex PCR, and its TCRdb copy is limited to in-frame clones, with some not included. The profile shows about 73,000 clones, 70% to 90% of them singletons. The chain combines TRBV5-1 with TRBJ2-1; 8 positions agree with TRBD1. This TCR was recovered from a woman between 18 and 29 years old in good health and CMV-seropositive. Sequenced material: PBMCs. This chain's CDR3 is CASSSPRQGAVSSYNEQFF. The DNA of the CDR3 is TGCGCCAGCAGCTCCCCTAGGCAGGGGGCCGTAAGCTCCTACAATGAGCAGTTCTTC.